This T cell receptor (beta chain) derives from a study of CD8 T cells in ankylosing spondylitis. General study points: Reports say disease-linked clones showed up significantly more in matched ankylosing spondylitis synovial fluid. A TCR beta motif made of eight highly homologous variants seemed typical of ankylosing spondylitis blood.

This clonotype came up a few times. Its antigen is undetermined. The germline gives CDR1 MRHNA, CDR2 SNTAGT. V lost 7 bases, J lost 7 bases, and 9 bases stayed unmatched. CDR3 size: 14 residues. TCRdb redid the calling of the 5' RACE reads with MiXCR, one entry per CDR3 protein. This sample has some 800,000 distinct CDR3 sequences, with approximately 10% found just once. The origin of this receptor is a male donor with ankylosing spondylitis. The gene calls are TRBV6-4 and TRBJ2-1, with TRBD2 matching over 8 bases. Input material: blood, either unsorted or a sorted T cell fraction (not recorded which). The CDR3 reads CASTSTLAGNEQFF. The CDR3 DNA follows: TGTGCCAGCACTTCGACGCTAGCGGGTAATGAGCAGTTCTTC.